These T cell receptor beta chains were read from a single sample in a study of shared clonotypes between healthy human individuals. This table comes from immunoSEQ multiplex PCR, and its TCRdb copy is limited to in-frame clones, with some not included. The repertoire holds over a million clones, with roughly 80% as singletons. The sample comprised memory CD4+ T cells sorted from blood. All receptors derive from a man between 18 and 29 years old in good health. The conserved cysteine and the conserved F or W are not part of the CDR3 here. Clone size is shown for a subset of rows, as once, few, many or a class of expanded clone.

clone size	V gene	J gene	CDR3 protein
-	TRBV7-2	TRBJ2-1	ASSLSAGAYNEQF
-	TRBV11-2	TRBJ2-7	ASSTLTGTGRNEQY
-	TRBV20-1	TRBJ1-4	SARYEKLF
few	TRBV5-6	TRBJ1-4	ASSYRLSSNEKLF
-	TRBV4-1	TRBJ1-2	ASSQGAGSANYGYT
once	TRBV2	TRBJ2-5	ASRPRVWLETQY
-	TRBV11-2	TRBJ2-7	ASTGGGSPYEQY
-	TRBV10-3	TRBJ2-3	AIRTSGDTQY
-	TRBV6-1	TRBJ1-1	ASSLLSTEAF
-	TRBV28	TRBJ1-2	ASSRGSGQISYGYT
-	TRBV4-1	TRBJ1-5	ASSQGAGGNNQPQH
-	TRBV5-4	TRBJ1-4	ASSQDRGINEKLF
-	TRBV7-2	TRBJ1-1	ASSYQPGNTEAF
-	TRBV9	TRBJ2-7	ASSVGPNSYEQY
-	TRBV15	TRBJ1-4	ATSRGLNEKLF